One and the same sample provided the 20 T cell receptor beta chains below, sequenced in a study of spatial heterogeneity in lung cancer. Stated time point: sample taken at primary tumor resection. TCRdb re-called the 5' RACE reads through MiXCR, storing one row per CDR3 protein. The table includes 30,000 to 45,000 distinct CDR3 sequences, under 8.5% detected once. Sequencing used PBMCs, obtained at surgery. These TCRs come from a female donor with early-stage non-small cell lung cancer.

This clonotype was seen repeatedly, ten times or more. The gene calls are TRBV20-1 and TRBJ1-5; possible D gene TRBD1, 5 bases. This CDR3 is 15 amino acids long. Germline V gene sequence: CDR1 DFQATT, CDR2 SNEGSKA (reference sequence). V was trimmed by 0 bases and J by 6 bases, leaving 15 bases between them. In nucleotides, the CDR3 is TGCAGTGCTAGAGATAGTGGCAGGGAGGGTCAGCCCCAGCATTTT. The encoded protein is CSARDSGREGQPQHF.

This clonotype was seen a few times. The chain links TRBV27 to TRBJ2-3; D is possibly TRBD1 or TRBD2 (5 bases each). From germline, CDR1 is MNHEY and CDR2 SMNVEV (reference sequence). The CDR3 sequence is 14 residues long. Deletions cut 3 bases from V and 6 bases from J, with 13 bases between. The CDR3 loop is CASSFWGPGDTQYF. The CDR3 DNA sequence: TGTGCCAGCAGTTTTTGGGGACCCGGGGATACGCAGTATTTT.

This clonotype came up many times. The chain is built from TRBV3-1 and TRBJ2-7, with D possibly being TRBD1 (6 bases). V lost 2 bases, J lost 2 bases, and 16 bases lay in between. CDR1 is LGHDT and CDR2 is YNNKEL in the germline V gene (reference sequence). The CDR3 totals 16 residues. This CDR3 is CASSQRTTGEPYEQYF. CDR3 DNA sequence: TGTGCCAGCAGCCAACGGACGACAGGAGAACCCTACGAGCAGTACTTC.

This sequence joins TRBV5-4 and TRBJ2-1, with no clear D. The CDR3 has 15 amino acids. The ends were cut back, 1 base at V and 2 bases at J, with 10 bases in the middle. CDR1 is SGHNT, CDR2 YYREEE, per germline (reference sequence). CDR3: CASSLSAAAYNEQFF. In DNA, the CDR3 is TGTGCCAGCAGCTTGTCTGCGGCGGCCTACAATGAGCAGTTCTTC.

This clonotype has a count of ten or more. The chain uses TRBV10-1 and TRBJ2-7; D may be TRBD2 (7 bases). Trimming removed 2 bases at V and 2 bases at J, with 22 bases between. Germline V gene lookup returns CDR1 WNHNN and CDR2 SYGVQD (reference sequence). This CDR3 comprises 18 residues. For the CDR3, the DNA is TGCGCCAGCAGTGAGCCGCCGGGGAGGGGGGCCCGAGCCTACGAGCAGTACTTC. Residues: CASSEPPGRGARAYEQYF.

This clonotype is categorized as large (0.1 to 1%). This chain uses TRBV5-1 with TRBJ2-2; tentatively, D is TRBD2 (6 bases). Germline CDR1 reads SGHRS; CDR2 reads YFSETQ. The CDR3 length is 17 residues. V was cut by 4 bases and J by 5 bases, with 21 bases left in between. The DNA for the CDR3 is TGCGCCAGCAGCCCGGGACTTCACGGGTTACTTACCGGGGAGCTGTTTTTT. Its protein product is CASSPGLHGLLTGELFF.

This clonotype was picked up many times. The chain uses TRBV12-3 or TRBV12-4 and TRBJ1-4; 8 bases are shared with TRBD1. The CDR3 extends over 13 amino acids. The junction had 6 bases not matched to a gene; V was cut back by 4 bases and J by 11 bases. CDR3 loop: CASSSQGAGKLFF. CDR3 DNA: TGTGCCAGCAGTTCGCAGGGGGCCGGGAAACTGTTTTTT.

This clonotype was counted between two and nine times. The V gene is TRBV5-1, the J gene TRBJ2-3; D gene uncertain. With 3 bases removed from V and 4 bases from J, the gap between germline ends came to 12 bases. The CDR3 is made up of 14 amino acids. The V gene's germline CDR1 is SGHRS and CDR2 YFSETQ. CDR3 coding DNA: TGCGCCAGCAGCTACAACGGACCCCCAGATACGCAGTATTTT. It is translated as CASSYNGPPDTQYF.

V usage is TRBV19 and J usage is TRBJ2-1; D may be TRBD2 (5 bases). The CDR3 contains 15 residues. V was clipped by 3 bases and J by 4 bases, with 13 bases between them. Germline loops: CDR1 LNHDA, CDR2 SQIVND (reference sequence). The chain's CDR3 is CASSMIALEYNEQFF. CDR3 DNA: TGTGCCAGTAGTATGATCGCACTAGAATACAATGAGCAGTTCTTC.

This clonotype was counted between two and nine times. V gene TRBV30 combines with J gene TRBJ1-2; D gene uncertain. With 2 bases removed from V and 4 bases from J, the gap between germline ends came to 11 bases. The germline CDR1 and CDR2 sequences are GTSNPN and SVGIG (reference sequence). CDR3 length equals 13 residues. CDR3 sequence: CAWSLQPGYGYTF. DNA of the CDR3: TGTGCCTGGAGTCTTCAGCCGGGCTATGGCTACACCTTC.

On this clonotype itself: A much bigger clone sits one base away, suggesting this may be a read error. The chain combines TRBV11-2 with TRBJ2-7; unclear D gene. The CDR3 extends over 13 amino acids. Per germline, CDR1 SGHAT and CDR2 FQNNGV. Trimming pared 4 bases from V and 0 bases from J, leaving 7 bases between. As DNA, the CDR3 is TGTGCCAGCAGCTCGCAGAGCTCCTACGAGCAGTACTTC. This gives the protein CASSSQSSYEQYF.

This clonotype was picked up many times. V gene TRBV19 combines with J gene TRBJ2-1; D possibly corresponds to TRBD2 (5 bases). The V gene's germline CDR1 is LNHDA and CDR2 SQIVND (reference sequence). Trimming removed 9 bases at V and 5 bases at J, with 17 bases between. CDR3 size: 14 residues. CDR3 DNA sequence: TGTGCCAGCGGAGCGGCGGCAGCGGACAATGAGCAGTTCTTC. Its translation is CASGAAAADNEQFF.

This clonotype has at least ten counts. The V gene is TRBV7-2, the J gene TRBJ2-1; D may match TRBD1 or TRBD2 (5 bases each). This CDR3 is built from 16 residues. V dropped 5 bases and J dropped 5 bases, with 19 bases sitting between them. CDR1 is SGHTA and CDR2 is FQGNSA in the germline V gene. The chain's CDR3 is CASSAGASGRNNEQFF. CDR3 DNA: TGTGCCAGCAGCGCTGGGGCCAGCGGCCGAAACAATGAGCAGTTCTTC.

This clonotype was observed at least ten times. This rearrangement joins TRBV5-6 to TRBJ2-6, with no clear D. The CDR3 is 14 amino acids. Germline CDR1 SGHDT, CDR2 YYEEEE. The V end lost 5 bases, the J end lost 0 bases, and 6 bases lay between the germline ends. CDR3: CASSYLSGANVLTF. The CDR3 DNA follows: TGTGCCAGCAGTTATCTCTCTGGGGCCAACGTCCTGACTTTC.

At least ten counts were recorded for this clonotype. J is TRBJ2-7 and V is TRBV6-2 or TRBV6-3, with D hard to call. This CDR3 spans 13 amino acids. Trimming cost V 6 bases and J 3 bases, with 12 bases left between them. Per the germline V gene, CDR1 is MNHEY and CDR2 is SVGEGT. CDR3 nucleotides: TGTGCCAGCAGCGACTCCCCTAGCTACGAGCAGTACTTC. It encodes CASSDSPSYEQYF.

This clonotype was detected ten times or more. This sequence joins TRBV28 and TRBJ2-1; TRBD2 aligns across 7 bases. CDR1 and CDR2 (germline): MDHEN, SYDVKM. The CDR3 consists of 15 residues. The V segment lost 6 bases and the J segment 3 bases; nucleotides outside the gene matches: 8. The CDR3: CASRALAAYYNEQFF. The DNA for the CDR3 is TGTGCCAGCAGGGCCCTAGCGGCTTACTACAATGAGCAGTTCTTC.

This clonotype was counted at least ten times. The chain uses TRBV28 and TRBJ1-2; D gene ambiguous. Germline assignment: CDR1 MDHEN and CDR2 SYDVKM. The CDR3 is 13 amino acids. V was clipped by 9 bases and J by 5 bases, with 16 bases between them. The CDR3 region has the DNA TGTGCCAGTACAGTTTACTCAGGATATGGCTACACCTTC. The encoded protein is CASTVYSGYGYTF.

This clonotype was detected ten times or more. For the CDR3, the DNA is TGCAGTGCTAGAGATGGGGTTAACTATGGCTACACCTTC. Translated, it gives CSARDGVNYGYTF. The chain carries TRBV20-1 and TRBJ1-2; no reliable D call. V was shortened by 0 bases and J by 1 base, with 6 bases between the two germline ends. The CDR3 runs 13 residues. Germline values: CDR1 DFQATT, CDR2 SNEGSKA (reference sequence).

There are many counts of this clonotype. The rearrangement joins TRBV29-1 to TRBJ2-3, with 8 bases fitting TRBD2. Losses at the gene ends were 2 bases for V and 5 bases for J; bases not matched to a gene: 9. CDR1 and CDR2 from the germline V gene are SQVTM and ANQGSEA. The CDR3 length is 15 residues. CDR3 coding DNA: TGCAGCGTTGAACGGGCCGGGAGGGCCAAAGATACGCAGTATTTT. Its translation is CSVERAGRAKDTQYF.

This clonotype has ten or more counts. This rearrangement joins TRBV4-3 to TRBJ1-5; D unclear. Trimming took 1 base from V and 2 from J, leaving 6 bases between them. The CDR3 extends over 14 amino acids. Germline CDR1 LGHNA, CDR2 YSLEER. CDR3: CASSQGIGNQPQHF. The CDR3 nucleotides are TGCGCCAGCAGCCAAGGTATCGGCAATCAGCCCCAGCATTTT.